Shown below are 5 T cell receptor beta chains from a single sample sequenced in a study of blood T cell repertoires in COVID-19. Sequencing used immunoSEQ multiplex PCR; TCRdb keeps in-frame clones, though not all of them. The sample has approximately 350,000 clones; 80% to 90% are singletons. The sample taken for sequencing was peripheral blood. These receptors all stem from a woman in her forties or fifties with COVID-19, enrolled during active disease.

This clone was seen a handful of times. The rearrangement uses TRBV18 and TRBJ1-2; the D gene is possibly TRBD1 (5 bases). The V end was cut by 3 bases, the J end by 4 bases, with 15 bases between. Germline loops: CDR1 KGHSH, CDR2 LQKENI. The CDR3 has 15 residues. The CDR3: CASSPPEGPRYGYTF. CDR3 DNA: TGTGCCAGCTCACCCCCGGAGGGGCCGCGCTATGGCTACACCTTC.

In nucleotides, the CDR3 is TGTGCCAGCAGCAAAAGGCGGGGGACAGGGAAGGAGACCCAGTACTTC. It encodes CASSKRRGTGKETQYF. This chain joins TRBV21-1 and TRBJ2-5; the table's D gene call, TRBD1, was not cross checked with the DNA. TRBV21-1 has pseudogene status. This CDR3 is built from 16 residues.

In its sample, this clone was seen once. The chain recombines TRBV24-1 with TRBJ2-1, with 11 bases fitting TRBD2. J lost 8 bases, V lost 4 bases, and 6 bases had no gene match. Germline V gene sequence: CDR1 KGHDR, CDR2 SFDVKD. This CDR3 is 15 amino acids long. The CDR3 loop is CATSERLAGRDEQFF. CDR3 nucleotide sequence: TGTGCCACCAGTGAACGACTAGCGGGACGCGATGAGCAGTTCTTC.

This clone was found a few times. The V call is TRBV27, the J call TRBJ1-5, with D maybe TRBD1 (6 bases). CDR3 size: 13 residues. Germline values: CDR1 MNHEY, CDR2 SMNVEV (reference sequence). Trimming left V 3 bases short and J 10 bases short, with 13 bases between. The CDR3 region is CASSFDRYSPQHF. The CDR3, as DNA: TGTGCCAGCAGTTTCGACAGGTATTCTCCCCAGCATTTT.

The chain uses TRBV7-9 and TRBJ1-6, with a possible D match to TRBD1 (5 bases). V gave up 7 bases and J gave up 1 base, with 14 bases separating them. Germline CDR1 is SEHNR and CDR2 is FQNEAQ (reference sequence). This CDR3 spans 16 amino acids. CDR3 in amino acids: CASNFLGVSYNSPLHF. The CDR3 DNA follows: TGTGCCAGCAACTTTTTAGGGGTATCCTATAATTCACCCCTCCACTTT. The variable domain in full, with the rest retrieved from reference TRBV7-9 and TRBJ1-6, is DTGVSQNPRHKITKRGQNVTFRCDPISEHNRLYWYRQTLGQGPEFLTYFQNEAQLEKSRLLSDRFSAERPKGSFSTLEIQRTEQGDSAMYLCASNFLGVSYNSPLHFGNGTRLTVT.